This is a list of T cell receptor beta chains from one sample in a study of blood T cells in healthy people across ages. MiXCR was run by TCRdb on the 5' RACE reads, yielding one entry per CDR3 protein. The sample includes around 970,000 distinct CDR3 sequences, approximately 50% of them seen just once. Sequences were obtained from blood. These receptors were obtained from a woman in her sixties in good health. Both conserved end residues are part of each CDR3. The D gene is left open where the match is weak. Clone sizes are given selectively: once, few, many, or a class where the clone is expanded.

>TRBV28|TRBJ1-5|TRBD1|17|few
TGTGCCAGCAGCCTTACCGGGACAGGGTTACGCAATCAGCCCCAGCATTTT
CASSLTGTGLRNQPQHF
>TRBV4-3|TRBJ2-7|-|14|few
TGCGCCAGCAGCCAAGGCGGACAGTTCGACGAGCAGTACTTC
CASSQGGQFDEQYF
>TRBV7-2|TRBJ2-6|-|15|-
TGTGCCAGCAGCCCCCTCTTAGAGGGGGCCAACGTCCTGACTTTC
CASSPLLEGANVLTF
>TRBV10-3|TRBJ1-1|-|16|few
TGTGCCATCAGGGATCCGGGACATCCATCGAACACTGAAGCTTTCTTT
CAIRDPGHPSNTEAFF
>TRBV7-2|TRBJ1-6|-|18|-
TGTGCCGGCAGCCTAGCCGTGACCGCGAGCTCCTATAATTCACCCCTCCACTTT
CAGSLAVTASSYNSPLHF
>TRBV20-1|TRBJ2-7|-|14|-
TGCAGTGCAGCGATGATAGCTGCCCCCTACGAGCAGTACTTC
CSAAMIAAPYEQYF
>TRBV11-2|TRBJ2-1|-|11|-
TGTGCCAGCGGCTCGGGGGACAGTAGGTTCTTC
CASGSGDSRFF
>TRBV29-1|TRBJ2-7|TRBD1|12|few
TGCAGCGCCACGGACAGGGACTACGAGCAGTACTTC
CSATDRDYEQYF
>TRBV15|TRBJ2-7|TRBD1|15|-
TGTGCCACCAGCAGAGACCCGGGACAGTACAATGAGCAGTACTTC
CATSRDPGQYNEQYF
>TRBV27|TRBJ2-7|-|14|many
TGTGCCAGCAGTTTGAACCGAAACAAGTACGAGCAGTACTTC
CASSLNRNKYEQYF
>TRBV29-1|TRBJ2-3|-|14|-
TGCAGCGTTGGGCGGGGCTCTAGCACAGATACGCAGTATTTT
CSVGRGSSTDTQYF
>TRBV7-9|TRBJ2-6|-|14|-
TGTGTGACTTCTCTATCTTCTGGGGCCAACGTCCTGACTTTC
CVTSLSSGANVLTF
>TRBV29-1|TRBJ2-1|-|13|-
TGCAGCGGCCGCGAGAGCTCCTACAATGAGCAGTTCTTC
CSGRESSYNEQFF
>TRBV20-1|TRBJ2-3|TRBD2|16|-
TGCAGTGCCTCGGGGGGGCGGGAGACTAATGGAGATACGCAGTATTTT
CSASGGRETNGDTQYF
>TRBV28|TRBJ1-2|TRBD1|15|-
TGTGTCAGCAATTGGGGGACAGGAATGGCATATGGCTACACCTTC
CVSNWGTGMAYGYTF
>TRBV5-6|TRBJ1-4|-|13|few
TGTGCCAGCAGCCAAACAGGGAGCGAAAAACTGTTTTTT
CASSQTGSEKLFF
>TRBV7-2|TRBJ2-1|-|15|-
TGTGCCAGCAGCTTAGGAGGCCGGGAAGGCAATGAGCAGTTCTTC
CASSLGGREGNEQFF
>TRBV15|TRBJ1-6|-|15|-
TGTGCCACCAGCAGAGCTCCCGAGTCTCTCTCACCCCTCCACTTT
CATSRAPESLSPLHF
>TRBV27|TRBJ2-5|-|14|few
TGTGCCAGCAGTCCATCAGGGTATGTGGAGACCCAGTACTTC
CASSPSGYVETQYF
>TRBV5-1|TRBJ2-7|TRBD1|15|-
TGCGCCAGCAGCGAGGGACAGGGGAAAGTCTACGAGCAGTACTTC
CASSEGQGKVYEQYF
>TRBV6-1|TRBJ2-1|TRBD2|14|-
TGTGCCATCGGGAGGGCGGCGATGGACAATGAGCAGTTCTTC
CAIGRAAMDNEQFF
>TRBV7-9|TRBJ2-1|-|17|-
TGTGCCAGTAGCTCGACCGCGGAGCGGAACTCCTACAATGAGCAGTTCTTC
CASSSTAERNSYNEQFF
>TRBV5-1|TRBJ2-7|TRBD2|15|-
TGTGCCAGCAGTACGGGACTAGCGGGGGTCTACGAGCAGTACTTC
CASSTGLAGVYEQYF
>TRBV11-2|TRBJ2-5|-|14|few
TGTGCCAGCAGCCCGCTCAGGAGGAAAGAGACCCAGTACTTC
CASSPLRRKETQYF
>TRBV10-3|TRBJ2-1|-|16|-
TGTGCCATCAGCGGAGGACTGGGCTTCACCTACAATGAGCAGTTCTTC
CAISGGLGFTYNEQFF
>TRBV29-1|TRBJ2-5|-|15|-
TGCAGCGAGCTTACTACGACTGGCGGGTCAATGACCCAGTACTTC
CSELTTTGGSMTQYF
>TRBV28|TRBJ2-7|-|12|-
TGTGCCAGCAGCGCCCGCCTGTTCGAGCAGTACTTC
CASSARLFEQYF
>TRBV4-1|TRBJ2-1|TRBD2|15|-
TGCGCCAGCAGCCATCCGGGACTACCGTACAATGAGCAGTTCTTC
CASSHPGLPYNEQFF
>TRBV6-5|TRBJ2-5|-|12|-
TGTGCCAGCAGTTCCACCTCCGAGACCCAGTACTTC
CASSSTSETQYF
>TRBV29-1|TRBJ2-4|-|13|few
TGCAGCGTCGAGCGGCTGGCTAAAAACATTCAGTACTTC
CSVERLAKNIQYF
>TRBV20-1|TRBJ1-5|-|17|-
TGCAGTGCTAGGAGCCAACTCGGCACCTATAGCAATCAGCCCCAGCATTTT
CSARSQLGTYSNQPQHF
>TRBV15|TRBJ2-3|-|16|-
TGTGCCACCAGCAAGAGACAGGTTATTAGCACAGATACGCAGTATTTT
CATSKRQVISTDTQYF
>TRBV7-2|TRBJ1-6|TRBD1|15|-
TGTGCCGGCAGCACCGGGACAGCCAATAATTCACCCCTCCACTTT
CAGSTGTANNSPLHF
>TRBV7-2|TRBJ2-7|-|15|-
TGTGCCAGCAGCTCTAGCCCTCAGGGTCTCGACGAGCAGTACTTC
CASSSSPQGLDEQYF
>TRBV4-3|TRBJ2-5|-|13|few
TGCGCCAGCAGCCGTTCCTTGGGAGAGACCCAGTACTTC
CASSRSLGETQYF